Below are 28 T cell receptor beta chains sequenced from a single sample in a study of Ad26.COV2.S vaccination and SARS-CoV-2 variants. TCRdb's copy holds only in-frame clones and misses some; the assay was immunoSEQ multiplex PCR. The repertoire holds fewer than 900,000 clones, with around 89% as singletons. Treatment defined: 15 to 20 received Ad26.COV2.S at low or high dose, single or two shots; 5 received placebo; per-sample allocation not given. Specimens were obtained on day 63 following the first vaccine or placebo injection. The source material was peripheral blood, sampled in a trial of Ad26.COV2.S vaccine versus placebo. Receptors were obtained from a person between 18 and 65 years old who received the Ad26.COV2.S COVID-19 vaccine or a placebo.

This sequence joins TRBV11-2 and TRBJ2-1; a possible D gene is TRBD2 (5 bases). Trimming took 0 bases from V and 2 from J, leaving 11 bases between them. This CDR3 is 16 amino acids long. CDR1 and CDR2 (germline): SGHAT, FQNNGV. In DNA form, the CDR3 reads TGTGCCAGCAGCTTAGATCCGAGAGGGACCTACAATGAGCAGTTCTTC. This translates into CASSLDPRGTYNEQFF.

The rearrangement links TRBV4-3 to TRBJ1-4, with TRBD1 as a possible D gene (5 bases). Per germline, CDR1 LGHNA and CDR2 YSLEER. With 2 bases removed from V and 0 bases from J, the gap between germline ends came to 16 bases. This CDR3 is 18 amino acids long. The CDR3, as DNA: TGCGCCAGCAGCCAAAGCCCCCCCGTGGGGCCAACTAATGAAAAACTGTTTTTT. This gives the protein CASSQSPPVGPTNEKLFF.

The chain is built from TRBV7-3 and TRBJ1-4; TRBD1 matches 10 bases. V trimming: 5 bases; J trimming: 8 bases; junction bases outside the gene matches: 5. This CDR3 contains 14 residues. Germline CDR1 and CDR2: SGHTA and FQGTGA. DNA for the CDR3: TGTGCCAGCAGCGCCGGGACAGGGGTCGAAAAACTGTTTTTT. It translates to CASSAGTGVEKLFF.

This clone was found once. The chain uses TRBV5-1 and TRBJ2-2; no clear D gene. In germline, CDR1 is SGHRS, CDR2 YFSETQ. The CDR3 contains 15 residues. The V end lost 0 bases, the J end lost 2 bases, and 8 bases lay between the germline ends. The DNA of the CDR3 is TGCGCCAGCAGCTTGGCCCTCACTAACACCGGGGAGCTGTTTTTT. This sequence encodes CASSLALTNTGELFF.

The chain employs TRBV19 and TRBJ1-5, with 7 positions matching TRBD1. Per germline, CDR1 LNHDA and CDR2 SQIVND (reference sequence). CDR3 length: 15 residues. J was trimmed by 6 bases and V by 7 bases; bases with no gene match: 12. The CDR3 DNA sequence: TGTGCCAGTACCCTGGACAGGTTGAGGATTCAGCCCCAGCATTTT. Translation gives CASTLDRLRIQPQHF.

The chain recombines TRBV3-1 (or the pseudogene TRBV3-2) with TRBJ2-7; tentative D call: TRBD1 (6 bases). The V end was cut by 4 bases, the J end by 6 bases, with 16 bases between. This CDR3 is 14 amino acids long. The germline CDR1 and CDR2 sequences are LGHDT and YNNKEL (reference sequence). The CDR3 nucleotides are TGTGCCAGCAGCCCACAAGGGGGTCTGGGCGAGCAGTACTTC. Amino acids: CASSPQGGLGEQYF.

The V and J genes are TRBV4-3 and TRBJ1-6; 12 bases fit TRBD1. The CDR3 totals 17 residues. The V gene's germline CDR1 is LGHNA and CDR2 YSLEER. The J segment lost 7 bases and the V segment lost 0 bases, leaving 4 bases of the junction unmatched. The DNA of the CDR3 is TGCGCCAGCAGCCAAGATCAAGGGACAGGGGGCAATTCACCCCTCCACTTT. It is translated as CASSQDQGTGGNSPLHF.

V is TRBV12-3 or TRBV12-4 and J is TRBJ1-5, with unresolved D. The CDR3 spans 13 residues. The V end was cut by 3 bases, the J end by 2 bases, with 5 bases between. The CDR3 sequence is CASSFSGNQPQHF. CDR3 sequence (DNA): TGTGCCAGCAGTTTCAGTGGCAATCAGCCCCAGCATTTT.

The chain carries TRBV12-3 or TRBV12-4 and TRBJ1-2; D possibly corresponds to TRBD1 (5 bases). V was cut by 3 bases and J by 4 bases, with 6 bases left in between. The CDR3 contains 12 residues. DNA for the CDR3: TGTGCCAGCAGTTTTGACAGCTATGGCTACACCTTC. It is translated as CASSFDSYGYTF.

The rearrangement links TRBV7-3 to TRBJ1-1, with a possible D match to TRBD1 (5 bases). V was pared by 4 bases and J by 6 bases, with 12 bases between. CDR1 SGHTA and CDR2 FQGTGA come from the germline V gene. The CDR3 has 13 residues. The CDR3 DNA reads as TGTGCCAGCAGCTCAATTGGGGGGGCTGAAGCTTTCTTT. It specifies CASSSIGGAEAFF.

The chain carries TRBV7-9 and TRBJ2-3; D might be TRBD1 or TRBD2, each matching 5 bases. This CDR3 contains 17 residues. CDR1 SEHNR and CDR2 FQNEAQ come from the germline V gene (reference sequence). Deletions cut 1 base from V and 1 base from J, with 15 bases between. The CDR3 spells CASSLEILARGTDTQYF. The DNA of the CDR3 is TGTGCCAGCAGCTTAGAGATCCTAGCCAGGGGCACAGATACGCAGTATTTT.

V and J are TRBV5-1 and TRBJ1-2; 7 bases align to TRBD1. The CDR3 totals 12 residues. V dropped 3 bases and J dropped 6; count of bases not matched to a gene: 2. Germline CDR1 SGHRS, CDR2 YFSETQ. The chain's CDR3 is CASSYTGDGYTF. The CDR3 DNA follows: TGCGCCAGCAGCTATACAGGGGATGGCTACACCTTC.

The chain recombines TRBV6-5 with TRBJ2-5; D gene unclear. Germline CDR1 reads MNHEY; CDR2 reads SVGAGI. With 2 bases removed from V and 9 bases from J, the gap between germline ends came to 10 bases. The CDR3 contains 12 residues. In DNA, the CDR3 is TGTGCCAGCAGTTACGACGCGCAGTCCCAGTACTTC. This encodes CASSYDAQSQYF.

The chain links TRBV5-4 to TRBJ2-3, with 12 bases aligning to TRBD2. V was pared by 5 bases and J by 4 bases, with 2 bases of the junction left unmatched. The CDR3 has 14 amino acids. The V gene's germline CDR1 is SGHNT and CDR2 YYREEE (reference sequence). The CDR3, as DNA: TGTGCCAGCAGACTAGCGGGAGGCTCAGATACGCAGTATTTT. Its translation: CASRLAGGSDTQYF.

This chain connects TRBV19 to TRBJ2-7; D is possibly TRBD1 or TRBD2 (5 bases each). The CDR3 covers 15 residues. Looked up from germline, CDR1 is LNHDA and CDR2 is SQIVND (reference sequence). V gave up 6 bases and J gave up 0 bases, with 15 bases separating them. The CDR3 DNA is TGTGCCAGTAGGCTTGGAGGCAGGGACTCCTACGAGCAGTACTTC. It is translated as CASRLGGRDSYEQYF.

This chain joins TRBV18 and TRBJ1-6, with a weak D call TRBD1 (6 bases). The V gene's germline CDR1 is KGHSH and CDR2 LQKENI. The CDR3 covers 16 residues. V lost 3 bases and J lost 6, with 15 bases in between. The CDR3 region has the DNA TGTGCCAGCTCACCCCCAGGGGACCGTCTTAATTCACCCCTCCACTTT. It yields the protein CASSPPGDRLNSPLHF.

This sequence joins TRBV3-1 (or the pseudogene TRBV3-2) and TRBJ2-7; D might be TRBD1 or TRBD2, each matching 5 bases. Per germline, CDR1 LGHDT and CDR2 YNNKEL (reference sequence). V lost 0 bases, J lost 2 bases, and 14 bases lay in between. CDR3 size: 16 residues. CDR3 loop: CASSQELGTFPYEQYF. DNA for the CDR3: TGTGCCAGCAGCCAAGAGCTGGGGACGTTCCCCTACGAGCAGTACTTC.

J is TRBJ2-7 and V is TRBV6-6; no clear D. The germline CDR1 and CDR2 sequences are MNHNY and SVGAGI (reference sequence). There are 14 residues in the CDR3. Trimming removed 6 bases from V and 1 base from J, with 13 bases in between. In DNA form, the CDR3 reads TGTGCCAGCAGGATGACGTTTGGGTCCTACGAGCAGTACTTC. Translated: CASRMTFGSYEQYF.

The genes are TRBV29-1 and TRBJ1-2, with D perhaps matching TRBD1 (5 bases). This CDR3 comprises 11 residues. V lost 6 bases and J 4 bases, leaving 9 bases between the germline ends. Per the germline V gene, CDR1 is SQVTM and CDR2 is ANQGSEA. CDR3 bases: TGCAGCGTCGGGGCCACCTATGGCTACACCTTC. This gives the protein CSVGATYGYTF.

The rearrangement links TRBV10-3 to TRBJ2-2, with 9 bases aligning to TRBD1. Trimming cost V 3 bases and J 1 base; bases outside gene matches: 3. The V gene's germline CDR1 is ENHRY and CDR2 SYGVKD. The CDR3 is 16 residues long. The CDR3: CAISDGTGMNTGELFF. Here the CDR3 DNA reads TGTGCCATCAGTGACGGGACAGGGATGAACACCGGGGAGCTGTTTTTT.

The chain carries TRBV24-1 and TRBJ2-2; the match to TRBD1 covers 8 bases. The CDR3 length is 16 residues. The V gene's germline CDR1 is KGHDR and CDR2 SFDVKD. V trimming: 4 bases; J trimming: 3 bases; junction bases outside the gene matches: 6. The CDR3 DNA sequence: TGTGCCACCAGTGAGCGGGGACAGGAATACACCGGGGAGCTGTTTTTT. Protein: CATSERGQEYTGELFF.

The V call is TRBV18, the J call TRBJ1-1, with 7 bases matching TRBD1. In germline, CDR1 is KGHSH, CDR2 LQKENI. The length of the CDR3 is 17 residues. J lost 4 bases, V lost 3 bases, and 14 bases had no gene match. The CDR3 is CASSPKVVQGKSTEAFF. The CDR3, as DNA: TGTGCCAGCTCACCTAAGGTCGTACAGGGGAAGAGCACTGAAGCTTTCTTT. The entire variable domain, with the rest obtained from reference TRBV18 and TRBJ1-1, is as follows: NAGVMQNPRHLVRRRGQEARLRCSPMKGHSHVYWYRQLPEEGLKFMVYLQKENIIDESGMPKERFSAEFPKEGPSILRIQQVVRGDSAAYFCASSPKVVQGKSTEAFFGQGTRLTVV.

This chain uses TRBV2 with TRBJ2-3; 7 bases fit TRBD1. Germline CDR1 is SNHLY and CDR2 is FYNNEI. The ends lost 7 bases at V and 4 bases at J; junction bases unmatched: 5. This CDR3 is 13 amino acids long. The CDR3 region has the DNA TGTGCCAGCACTGGACAGGCGCCAGATACGCAGTATTTT. Protein sequence: CASTGQAPDTQYF.

The V gene is TRBV6-2 or TRBV6-3, the J gene TRBJ2-2; perhaps TRBD2 as D (5 bases). Trimming cost V 2 bases and J 5 bases, with 9 bases left between them. Germline lookup yields CDR1 MNHEY and CDR2 SVGEGT. The CDR3 loop spans 14 amino acids. The CDR3 loop reads CASSYDYPTGELFF. The CDR3 DNA reads TGTGCCAGCAGTTACGACTACCCAACCGGGGAGCTGTTTTTT.

This clone was counted a few times. J is TRBJ1-4 and V is TRBV3-1 (or the pseudogene TRBV3-2); D may be TRBD1 (6 bases). V dropped 3 bases and J dropped 8 bases, with 13 bases sitting between them. The CDR3 consists of 14 residues. The germline V gene has CDR1 LGHDT and CDR2 YNNKEL (reference sequence). CDR3 DNA sequence: TGTGCCAGCAGCCAGGGCAGGGGAAACGAAAAACTGTTTTTT. This codes for CASSQGRGNEKLFF.

About this clone itself: Other DNA sequences from this sample encode an identical CDR3 as well. This chain uses TRBV29-1 with TRBJ2-5, with TRBD1 as a possible D gene (7 bases). The V end was cut by 4 bases, the J end by 5 bases, with 8 bases between. Germline loops: CDR1 SQVTM, CDR2 ANQGSEA. The CDR3 has 11 amino acids. This CDR3 reads CSVAGGETQYF. The CDR3 coding sequence is TGCAGCGTTGCAGGGGGGGAGACCCAGTACTTC.

This CDR3 reads CASSRDRVPNEKLFF. CDR3 DNA: TGCGCCAGCAGCCGGGACAGGGTCCCTAATGAAAAACTGTTTTTT. J is TRBJ1-4 and V is TRBV5-1; 9 bases are a match to TRBD1. Losses at the gene ends were 4 bases for V and 3 bases for J; bases not matched to a gene: 4. The CDR3 spans 15 residues. Germline V gene sequence: CDR1 SGHRS, CDR2 YFSETQ.

J is TRBJ2-3 and V is TRBV10-3; D unresolved. V dropped 7 bases and J dropped 0 bases, with 11 bases sitting between them. CDR1 and CDR2 (germline): ENHRY, SYGVKD. The CDR3 has 14 amino acids. The CDR3 here is CAITQSSSTDTQYF. The CDR3 nucleotides read TGTGCCATCACCCAGTCATCTAGCACAGATACGCAGTATTTT.